The sequence of this T cell receptor (beta chain) was determined in a study of blood T cell repertoires in COVID-19. At the level of the study: Whether acute or convalescent, the COVID-19 samples came from the United States, Italy and Spain. Sample material is recorded as cDNA or gDNA derived from T cells, B-cell-depleted T cells, or PBMCs.

This CDR3 spans 11 amino acids. CDR1 and CDR2 from the germline V gene are SNHLY and FYNNEI. V dropped 5 bases and J dropped 0 bases, with 2 bases sitting between them. In the original processing: Nucleated cell number was recorded as an estimate derived from reference gene primer amplification. Assay used: immunoSEQ multiplex PCR; TCRdb lists only in-frame clones, some missing. V, J and clone size reflect that table, while D and trimming were determined from the DNA. Here the sample spans over 120,000 clones, 75% to 90% being singletons. Source material: peripheral blood. J is TRBJ2-7 and V is TRBV2; unclear D gene. The receptor's source is a man in his 70s who had recovered from COVID-19. This CDR3 is CASSRSYEQYF. The CDR3 coding sequence is TGTGCCAGCAGTCGCTCCTACGAGCAGTACTTC.